A single sample is the source of the 18 T cell receptor beta chains below, sequenced in a study of blood T cell repertoires in COVID-19. Measured with immunoSEQ multiplex PCR; TCRdb has only the in-frame clones, and not every one. The table shows approximately 52,000 clones, with 89% occurring only once. The sequencing input was peripheral blood. The receptor set was obtained from a man aged 55 to 70 with active COVID-19.

The V call is TRBV19, the J call TRBJ2-7, with TRBD2 matching over 12 bases. With 9 bases clipped from V and 5 bases from J, the junction kept 11 bases outside the gene matches. The germline V gene has CDR1 LNHDA and CDR2 SQIVND (reference sequence). This CDR3 contains 15 residues. The CDR3 DNA sequence: TGTGCCAGCCGACTAGCGGGAGTAGGTGGCGACGAGCAGTACTTC. It encodes CASRLAGVGGDEQYF.

The rearrangement joins TRBV6-2 or TRBV6-3 to TRBJ2-2; 12 nucleotides line up with TRBD1. The trim removed 2 bases at V and 6 bases at J, leaving 7 bases unmatched. The CDR3 loop spans 17 amino acids. Per the germline V gene, CDR1 is MNHEY and CDR2 is SVGEGT. The CDR3 reads CASSYTPGQGAPGELFF. Here the CDR3 DNA reads TGTGCCAGCAGTTACACACCGGGACAGGGGGCGCCCGGGGAGCTGTTTTTT.

This clone was observed a single time. This sequence joins TRBV7-2 and TRBJ2-2, with D tentatively TRBD1 (6 bases). The CDR3 sequence is 17 residues long. From germline, CDR1 is SGHTA and CDR2 FQGNSA. V lost 6 bases to trimming and J lost 0 bases, with 17 bases between them. CDR3 in DNA: TGTGCCAGCAGAACCGGGACATTAAACGCGAACACCGGGGAGCTGTTTTTT. Amino acids: CASRTGTLNANTGELFF. Full variable domain (remainder filled in from reference TRBV7-2 and TRBJ2-2): GAGVSQSPSNKVTEKGKDVELRCDPISGHTALYWYRQSLGQGLEFLIYFQGNSAPDKSGLPSDRFSAERTGGSVSTLTIQRTQQEDSAVYLCASRTGTLNANTGELFFGEGSRLTVL.

V usage is TRBV7-2 and J usage is TRBJ2-3; TRBD2 aligns across 10 bases. This CDR3 region has 14 residues. V shed 0 bases, J shed 10 bases, and the junction held 4 bases outside the gene matches. From germline, CDR1 is SGHTA and CDR2 FQGNSA. CDR3 in DNA: TGTGCCAGCAGCTTAGCCCCTAGCGGGAGTGCGCAGTATTTT. As protein: CASSLAPSGSAQYF.

This sequence joins TRBV28 and TRBJ1-4; 7 nucleotides align to TRBD1. Per the germline V gene, CDR1 is MDHEN and CDR2 is SYDVKM. Trimming removed 6 bases from V and 5 bases from J; junction bases left unmatched: 6. The CDR3 is made up of 14 amino acids. Here the CDR3 DNA reads TGTGCCAGCAGAGAGGGGGCCGGGAATGAAAAACTGTTTTTT. Its protein product is CASREGAGNEKLFF.

This sequence joins TRBV4-1 and TRBJ1-6, with unresolved D. This CDR3 contains 15 residues. Trimming took off 4 bases at V and 8 bases at J, with 15 bases between the two ends. Germline V gene sequence: CDR1 MGHRA, CDR2 YSYEKL. CDR3 region: CASSRGVEIHSPLHF. Here the CDR3 DNA reads TGCGCCAGCAGCCGTGGCGTGGAGATACATTCACCCCTCCACTTT.

The chain employs TRBV4-1 and TRBJ1-1, with TRBD1 as a possible D gene (5 bases). Germline assignment: CDR1 MGHRA and CDR2 YSYEKL. The CDR3 is 14 amino acids. Trimming removed 1 base at V and 2 bases at J, with 8 bases between. The CDR3 spells CASSQAGGNTEAFF. CDR3 sequence (DNA): TGCGCCAGCAGCCAAGCGGGGGGTAACACTGAAGCTTTCTTT.

This clone was seen only once. This sequence joins TRBV30 and TRBJ1-1; 7 bases align to TRBD1. CDR1 is GTSNPN and CDR2 is SVGIG in the germline V gene (reference sequence). The CDR3 runs 13 residues. V shed 2 bases and J 5 bases; nucleotides not matched to a gene: 5. The CDR3 nucleotides are TGTGCCTGGAGTACACAGGGGCAGACTGAAGCTTTCTTT. Translation: CAWSTQGQTEAFF.

V and J are TRBV28 and TRBJ2-1; D call uncertain. The V gene's germline CDR1 is MDHEN and CDR2 SYDVKM. Trimming removed 9 bases from V and 3 bases from J, with 12 bases in between. The CDR3 runs to 13 residues. Written as DNA, the CDR3 is TGTGCCAGTTTGGAGAGCAGCTACAATGAGCAGTTCTTC. Translating it yields CASLESSYNEQFF.

This CDR3 is CASSYFEAQYF. The CDR3 DNA reads as TGTGCCAGCAGTTACTTTGAGGCCCAGTACTTC. The chain links TRBV6-2 or TRBV6-3 to TRBJ2-5, with D unclear. The CDR3 consists of 11 residues. In germline, CDR1 is MNHEY, CDR2 SVGEGT. The V end was cut by 1 base, the J end by 9 bases, with 6 bases between.

J is TRBJ1-2 and V is TRBV15, with 8 positions matching TRBD1. Germline V gene sequence: CDR1 LNHNV, CDR2 YYDKDF (reference sequence). The CDR3 spans 14 residues. V shed 3 bases and J 8 bases; nucleotides not matched to a gene: 8. As DNA, the CDR3 is TGTGCCACCAGCAGGGTCAGGGGGCTAGAAGGCTACACCTTC. Its protein is CATSRVRGLEGYTF.

The chain carries TRBV6-2 or TRBV6-3 and TRBJ2-3; TRBD1 aligns across 8 bases. After removal of 4 bases from V and 4 bases from J, the junction contained 7 bases not matched to a gene. CDR3 size: 15 residues. CDR1 is MNHEY and CDR2 is SVGEGT in the germline V gene. CDR3 bases: TGTGCCAGCAGTTTGCAGGGGGCGCGAGCAGATACGCAGTATTTT. Translating gives CASSLQGARADTQYF.

V is TRBV28 and J is TRBJ2-3, with 10 bases fitting TRBD2. The junction had 14 bases not matched to a gene; V was cut back by 5 bases and J by 6 bases. Germline lookup yields CDR1 MDHEN and CDR2 SYDVKM. The CDR3 consists of 17 residues. The chain's CDR3 is CASSTPWASGRRDTQYF. CDR3 DNA: TGTGCCAGCAGTACCCCGTGGGCTAGCGGGAGACGTGATACGCAGTATTTT.

The chain links TRBV6-5 to TRBJ1-1; 11 positions agree with TRBD1. This CDR3 is 14 amino acids long. J was trimmed by 8 bases and V by 4 bases; bases with no gene match: 6. Germline CDR1 is MNHEY and CDR2 is SVGAGI. The CDR3 DNA follows: TGTGCCAGCAGTTTCGGACAGGGGGCAAGGGAAGCTTTCTTT. Encoded protein: CASSFGQGAREAFF.

This chain uses TRBV18 with TRBJ1-2; D is uncertain. The germline V and J ends were trimmed by 6 bases and 0 bases, with 8 bases remaining between them. The germline CDR1 and CDR2 sequences are KGHSH and LQKENI. This CDR3 has 13 residues. The CDR3 protein is CASSEDSNYGYTF. The CDR3 DNA reads TGTGCCAGCTCCGAGGACTCTAACTATGGCTACACCTTC.

This sequence joins TRBV7-2 and TRBJ1-4; no reliable D call. The V end lost 3 bases, the J end lost 1 base, and 3 bases lay between the germline ends. Germline CDR1 reads SGHTA; CDR2 reads FQGNSA. This CDR3 has 13 amino acids. The CDR3 protein is CASSFLTNEKLFF. Here the CDR3 DNA reads TGTGCCAGCAGCTTCTTAACTAATGAAAAACTGTTTTTT.

The rearrangement links TRBV5-5 to TRBJ2-1; weak D call: TRBD1 (5 bases). Germline V gene lookup returns CDR1 SGHKS and CDR2 YYEKEE (reference sequence). V lost 2 bases and J lost 0, with 9 bases in between. The CDR3 loop spans 15 amino acids. CDR3 DNA: TGTGCCAGCAGCTTAGGGGTATCCTCCTACAATGAGCAGTTCTTC. Translated: CASSLGVSSYNEQFF.

DNA for the CDR3: TGTGCCAGCTCACCATCGGGGACAGCTACTGGAAACACCATATATTTT. Translated: CASSPSGTATGNTIYF. The gene calls are TRBV18 and TRBJ1-3, with TRBD1 matching over 7 bases. The CDR3 totals 16 residues. Germline-derived CDR1 and CDR2 are KGHSH and LQKENI. The trim removed 2 bases at V and 2 bases at J, leaving 6 bases unmatched.